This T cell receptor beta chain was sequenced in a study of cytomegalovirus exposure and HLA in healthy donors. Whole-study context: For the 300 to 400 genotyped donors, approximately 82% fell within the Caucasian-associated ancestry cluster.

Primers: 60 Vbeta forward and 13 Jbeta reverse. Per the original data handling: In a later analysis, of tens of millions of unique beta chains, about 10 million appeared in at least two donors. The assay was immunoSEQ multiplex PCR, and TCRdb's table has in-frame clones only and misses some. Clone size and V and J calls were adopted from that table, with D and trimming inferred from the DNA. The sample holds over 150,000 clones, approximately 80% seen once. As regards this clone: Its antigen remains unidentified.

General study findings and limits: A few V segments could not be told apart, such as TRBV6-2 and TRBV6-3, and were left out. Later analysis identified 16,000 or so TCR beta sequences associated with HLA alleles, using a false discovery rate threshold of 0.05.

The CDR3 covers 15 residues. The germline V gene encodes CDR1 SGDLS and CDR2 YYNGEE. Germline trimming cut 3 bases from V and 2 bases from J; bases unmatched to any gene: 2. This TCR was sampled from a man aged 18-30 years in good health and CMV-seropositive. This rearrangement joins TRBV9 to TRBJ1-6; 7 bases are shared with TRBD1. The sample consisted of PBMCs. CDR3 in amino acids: CASSAQGTYNSPLHF. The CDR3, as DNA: TGTGCCAGCAGCGCACAGGGGACCTATAATTCACCCCTCCACTTT.